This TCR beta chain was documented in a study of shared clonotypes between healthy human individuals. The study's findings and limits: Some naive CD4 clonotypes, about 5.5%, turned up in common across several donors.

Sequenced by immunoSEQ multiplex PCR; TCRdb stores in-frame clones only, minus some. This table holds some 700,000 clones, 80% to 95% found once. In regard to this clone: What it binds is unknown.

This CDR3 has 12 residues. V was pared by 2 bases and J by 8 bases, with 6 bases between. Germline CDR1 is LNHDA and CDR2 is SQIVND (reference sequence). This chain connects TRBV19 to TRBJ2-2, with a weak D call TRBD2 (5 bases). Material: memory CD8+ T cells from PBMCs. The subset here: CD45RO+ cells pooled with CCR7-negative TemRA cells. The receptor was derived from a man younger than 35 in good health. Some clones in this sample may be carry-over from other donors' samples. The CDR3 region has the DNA TGTGCCAGTAGTATAAGGACTGGGGAGCTGTTTTTT. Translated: CASSIRTGELFF.